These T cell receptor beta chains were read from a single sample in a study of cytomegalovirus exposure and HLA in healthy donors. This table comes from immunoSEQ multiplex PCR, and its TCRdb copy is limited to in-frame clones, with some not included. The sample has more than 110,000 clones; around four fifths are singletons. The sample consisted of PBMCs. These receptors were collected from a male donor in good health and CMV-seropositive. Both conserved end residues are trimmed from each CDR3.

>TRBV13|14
ASSLPSGGPLETQY
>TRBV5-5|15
ASSLGLAGGFTGELF
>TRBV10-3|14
AISELQTSETYEQY
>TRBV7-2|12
ASSFQGSNEKLF
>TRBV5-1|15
ASSLTPMGLAGGQQY
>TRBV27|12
ASRFGRGTGELF
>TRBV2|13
ASSESLYASYEQY
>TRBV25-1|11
ASRTRGTGEAF
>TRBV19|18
ASSIVWPSGRVRNTGELF
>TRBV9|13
ASSPQLDSSYEQY
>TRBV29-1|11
STGQGKGETQY
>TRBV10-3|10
AISRTGVEQY
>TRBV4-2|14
ASSQEGTGYKETQY
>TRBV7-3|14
ASSQGLTGGDETQY
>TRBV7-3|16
ASSLRPIRQGAIGELF
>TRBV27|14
ASSLTGYPVADTQY
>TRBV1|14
TSSLGSGIRRDTQY
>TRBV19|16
ASSTPTGGEKGNTEAF
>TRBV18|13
ASSPPGQGPYEQY
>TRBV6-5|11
ASQDRGAGELF
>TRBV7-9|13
ASSSRSQLVGGYT
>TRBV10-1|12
ASSSETSGFEQY
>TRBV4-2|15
ASSQETLAGGFYEQF
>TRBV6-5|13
ASRPHGRDMEKLF
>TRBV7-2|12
ASSPGQGLYEQY
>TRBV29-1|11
SVVKGKGNEQY
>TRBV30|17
AWSAPGLAGGSSYNEQF
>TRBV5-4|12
ASSPNPVSYEQY
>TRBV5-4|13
ASSLEGAGANVLT
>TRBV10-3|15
AISESGQGSIIDTQY
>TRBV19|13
ASSMGQVLNQPQH
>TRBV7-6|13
ASSSGLAGGYEQF
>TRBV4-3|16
ASSQDGLGRGLGDEQF
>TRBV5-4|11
ASTIYGQYGYT
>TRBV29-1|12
SAARTTGPAEAF
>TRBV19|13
ASSIWGGAHNEQF
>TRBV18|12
ASSPPTDTGELF
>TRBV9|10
ASSVVGGEAF
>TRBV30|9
AWSPREKLF
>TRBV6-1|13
ASSEGGAGYNEQF
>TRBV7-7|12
ASSSTTNTGELF
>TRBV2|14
ASRQTSGGNYNEQF
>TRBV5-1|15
ASIRTSGGGITDTQY
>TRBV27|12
ASSPTGENTEAF
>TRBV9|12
ASSPEERAEKLF
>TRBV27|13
ASSLNGQGSYEQY
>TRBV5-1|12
ASSLAGGDEKLF
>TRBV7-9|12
ASSLAGDFYGYT
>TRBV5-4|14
ASSPWTSGDQETQY
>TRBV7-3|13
ASSPGGTFTDTQY
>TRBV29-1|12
SVASGGGTDTQY
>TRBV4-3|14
ASSQDRVDPQYEQY
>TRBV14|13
ASSQMTGGLETQY
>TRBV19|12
ASSMTGPGTEAF
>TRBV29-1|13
SVESLGQVSYEQY